Sequencing of this TCR beta chain was carried out in a study of CD8 T cells in Susac syndrome. Trimming stripped 6 bases from V and 10 bases from J, with 19 bases between. The length of the CDR3 is 14 residues. RNA, at 0.5 to 1 ug, was reverse transcribed with random hexamers. TCRdb ran MiXCR on the immunoSEQ multiplex PCR reads and lists one entry per CDR3 protein. The data contain some 120,000 distinct CDR3 sequences, nearly 95% of them singletons. The chain recombines TRBV12-3 or TRBV12-4 with TRBJ2-1; possible D gene TRBD2, 5 bases. This TCR came from a human donor in good health. The sample was CD4+ T cells from PBMCs. DNA of the CDR3: TGTGCCAGCAGCCTACTAGAGTTACAATCCGAGCAGTTCTTC. Translated: CASSLLELQSEQFF.